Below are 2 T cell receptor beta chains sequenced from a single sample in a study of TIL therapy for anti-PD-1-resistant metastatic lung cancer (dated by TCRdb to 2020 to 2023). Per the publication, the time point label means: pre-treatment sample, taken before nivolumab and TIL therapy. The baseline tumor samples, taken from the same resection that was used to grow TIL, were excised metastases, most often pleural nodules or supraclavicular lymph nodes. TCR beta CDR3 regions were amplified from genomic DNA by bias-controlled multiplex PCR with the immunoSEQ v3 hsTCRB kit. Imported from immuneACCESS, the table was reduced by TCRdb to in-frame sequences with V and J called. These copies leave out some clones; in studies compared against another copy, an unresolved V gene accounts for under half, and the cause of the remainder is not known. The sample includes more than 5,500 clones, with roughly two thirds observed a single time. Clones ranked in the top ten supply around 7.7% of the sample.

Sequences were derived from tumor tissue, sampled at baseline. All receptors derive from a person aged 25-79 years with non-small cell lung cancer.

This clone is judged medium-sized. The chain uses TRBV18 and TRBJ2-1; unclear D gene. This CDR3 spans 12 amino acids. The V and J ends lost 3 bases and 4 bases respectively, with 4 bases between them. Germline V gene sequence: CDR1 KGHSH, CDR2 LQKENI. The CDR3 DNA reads TGTGCCAGCTCACCCCAGTACAATGAGCAGTTCTTC. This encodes CASSPQYNEQFF. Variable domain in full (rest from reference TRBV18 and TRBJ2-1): NAGVMQNPRHLVRRRGQEARLRCSPMKGHSHVYWYRQLPEEGLKFMVYLQKENIIDESGMPKERFSAEFPKEGPSILRIQQVVRGDSAAYFCASSPQYNEQFFGPGTRLTVL.

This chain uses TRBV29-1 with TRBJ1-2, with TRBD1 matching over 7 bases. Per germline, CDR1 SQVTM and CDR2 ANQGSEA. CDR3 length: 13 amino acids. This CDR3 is CASVLQGSYGYTF. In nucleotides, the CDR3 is TGCGCGTCGGTATTACAGGGGTCCTATGGCTACACCTTC.